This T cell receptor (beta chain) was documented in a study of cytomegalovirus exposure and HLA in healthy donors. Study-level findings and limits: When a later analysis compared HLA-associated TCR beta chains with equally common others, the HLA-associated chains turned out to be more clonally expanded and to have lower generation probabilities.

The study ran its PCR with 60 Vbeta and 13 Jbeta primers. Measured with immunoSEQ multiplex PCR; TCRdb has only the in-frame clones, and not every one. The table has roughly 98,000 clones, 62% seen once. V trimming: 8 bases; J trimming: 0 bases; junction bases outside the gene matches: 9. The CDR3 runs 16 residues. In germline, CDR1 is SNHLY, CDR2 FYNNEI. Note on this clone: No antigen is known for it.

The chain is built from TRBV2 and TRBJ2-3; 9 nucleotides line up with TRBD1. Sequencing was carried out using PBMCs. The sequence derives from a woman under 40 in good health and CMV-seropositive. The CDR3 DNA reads TGTGCCAGCCTTCGGAGGACAGGGGAAAGCACAGATACGCAGTATTTT. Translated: CASLRRTGESTDTQYF.